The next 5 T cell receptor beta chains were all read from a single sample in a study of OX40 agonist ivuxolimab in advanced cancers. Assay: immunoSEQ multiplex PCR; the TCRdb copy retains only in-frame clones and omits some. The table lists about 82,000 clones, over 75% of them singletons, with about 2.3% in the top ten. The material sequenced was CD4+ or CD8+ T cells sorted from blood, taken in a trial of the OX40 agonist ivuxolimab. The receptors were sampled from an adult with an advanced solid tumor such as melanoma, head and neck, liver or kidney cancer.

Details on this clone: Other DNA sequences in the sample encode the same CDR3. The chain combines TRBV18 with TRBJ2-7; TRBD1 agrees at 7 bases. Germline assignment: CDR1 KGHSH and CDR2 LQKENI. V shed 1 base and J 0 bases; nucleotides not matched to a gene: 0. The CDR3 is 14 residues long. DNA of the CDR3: TGTGCCAGCTCACCACGGGACAGCTCCTACGAGCAGTACTTC. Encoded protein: CASSPRDSSYEQYF.

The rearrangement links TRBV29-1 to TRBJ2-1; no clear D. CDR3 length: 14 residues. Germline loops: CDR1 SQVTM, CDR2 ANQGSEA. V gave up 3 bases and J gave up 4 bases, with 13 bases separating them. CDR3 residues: CSVDYGILYNEQFF. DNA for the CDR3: TGCAGCGTTGATTACGGTATCCTTTACAATGAGCAGTTCTTC.

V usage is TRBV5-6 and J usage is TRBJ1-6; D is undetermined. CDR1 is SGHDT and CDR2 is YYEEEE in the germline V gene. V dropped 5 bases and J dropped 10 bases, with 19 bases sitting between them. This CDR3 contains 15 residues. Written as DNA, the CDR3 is TGTGCCAGCAGGCTGGGGTCGGGTGCCTACTCACCCCTCCACTTT. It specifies CASRLGSGAYSPLHF.

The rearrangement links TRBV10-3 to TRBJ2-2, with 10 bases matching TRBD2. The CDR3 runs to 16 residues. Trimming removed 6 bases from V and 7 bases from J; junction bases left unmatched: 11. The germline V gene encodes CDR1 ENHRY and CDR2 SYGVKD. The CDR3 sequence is CAIRTTSGEVNGELFF. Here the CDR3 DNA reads TGTGCCATCAGAACAACTAGCGGGGAGGTTAACGGGGAGCTGTTTTTT.

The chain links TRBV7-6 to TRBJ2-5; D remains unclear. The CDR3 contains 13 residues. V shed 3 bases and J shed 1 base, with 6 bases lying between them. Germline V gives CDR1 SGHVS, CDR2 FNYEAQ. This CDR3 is CASSFGPQETQYF. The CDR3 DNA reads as TGTGCCAGCAGCTTCGGGCCCCAAGAGACCCAGTACTTC. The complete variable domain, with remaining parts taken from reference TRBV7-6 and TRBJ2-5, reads GAGVSQSPRYKVTKRGQDVALRCDPISGHVSLYWYRQALGQGPEFLTYFNYEAQQDKSGLPNDRFSAERPEGSISTLTIQRTEQRDSAMYRCASSFGPQETQYFGPGTRLLVL.